This T cell receptor (beta chain) is from a study of T-cell memory formation after mild COVID-19. The study's findings and limits: Day 15 to 85 contracting clones showed balanced CD4/CD8; day 15 to 37 expanders favored CD4+. Most CD4+ clones that shrank were in CM and EM, while CD8+ ones turned up in EMRA.

The trim removed 6 bases at V and 2 bases at J, leaving 7 bases unmatched. The germline V gene encodes CDR1 DFQATT and CDR2 SNEGSKA (reference sequence). This CDR3 has 14 residues. Only a few counts were recorded for this clonotype. The antigen remains unidentified. TCR alpha and TCR beta cDNA libraries carrying sample barcodes and UMIs came from 5'RACE with constant-segment primers. TCRdb reprocessed the 5' RACE reads with MiXCR, giving one entry per CDR3 protein. The sample has about 190,000 distinct CDR3 sequences; about a sixth are singletons. V gene TRBV20-1 combines with J gene TRBJ1-5, with 7 bases that match TRBD1. The TCR originated in an adult woman who had mild COVID-19 (a few samples of this study predate the infection). Cell type and time point are not known. Sequenced: PBMCs or a T cell subset sorted from them (not recorded which). CDR3 sequence (DNA): TGCAGTGCCTCGACAGGGATTGGCAATCAGCCCCAGCATTTT. Amino acids: CSASTGIGNQPQHF.